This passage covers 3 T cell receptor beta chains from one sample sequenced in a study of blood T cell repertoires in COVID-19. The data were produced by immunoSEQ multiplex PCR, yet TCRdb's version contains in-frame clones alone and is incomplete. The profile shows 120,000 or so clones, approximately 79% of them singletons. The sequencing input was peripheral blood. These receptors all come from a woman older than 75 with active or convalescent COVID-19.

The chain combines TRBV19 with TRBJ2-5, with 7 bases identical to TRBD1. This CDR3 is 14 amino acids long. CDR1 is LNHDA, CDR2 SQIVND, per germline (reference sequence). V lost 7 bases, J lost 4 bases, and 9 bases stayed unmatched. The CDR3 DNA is TGTGCCAGTACCGTGGGACAGCCGGGAGAGACCCAGTACTTC. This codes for CASTVGQPGETQYF.

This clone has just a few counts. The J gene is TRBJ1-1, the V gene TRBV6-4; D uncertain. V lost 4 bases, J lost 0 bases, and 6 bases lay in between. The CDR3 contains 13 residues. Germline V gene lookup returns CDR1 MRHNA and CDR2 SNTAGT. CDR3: CASSVQMNTEAFF. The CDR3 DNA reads TGTGCCAGCAGTGTACAGATGAACACTGAAGCTTTCTTT.

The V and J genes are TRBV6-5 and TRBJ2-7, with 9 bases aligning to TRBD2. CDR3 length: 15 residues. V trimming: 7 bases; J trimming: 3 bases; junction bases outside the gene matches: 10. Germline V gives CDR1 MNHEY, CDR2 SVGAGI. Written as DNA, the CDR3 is TGTGCCAGCAAGAGATTCGCGGGAGGGCTCTACGAGCAGTACTTC. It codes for CASKRFAGGLYEQYF.